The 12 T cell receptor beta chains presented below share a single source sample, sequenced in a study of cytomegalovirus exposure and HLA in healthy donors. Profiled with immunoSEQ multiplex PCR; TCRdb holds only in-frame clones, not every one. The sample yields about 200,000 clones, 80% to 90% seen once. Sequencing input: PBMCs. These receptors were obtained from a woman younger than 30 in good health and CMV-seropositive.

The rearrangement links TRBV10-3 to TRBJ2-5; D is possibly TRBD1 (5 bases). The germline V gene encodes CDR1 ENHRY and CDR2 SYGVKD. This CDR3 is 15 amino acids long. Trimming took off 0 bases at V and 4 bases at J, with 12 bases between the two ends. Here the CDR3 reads CAISESPGIGETQYF. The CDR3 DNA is TGTGCCATCAGTGAGTCGCCAGGGATCGGAGAGACCCAGTACTTC.

This CDR3 reads CASSLQRRITGELFF. CDR3 coding DNA: TGCGCCAGCAGCTTGCAGCGCCGGATCACCGGGGAGCTGTTTTTT. The chain links TRBV5-1 to TRBJ2-2, with D hard to call. CDR1 is SGHRS and CDR2 is YFSETQ in the germline V gene. The CDR3 is 15 residues long. Deletions cut 1 base from V and 4 bases from J, with 11 bases between. Full variable domain (remainder filled in from reference TRBV5-1 and TRBJ2-2): KAGVTQTPRYLIKTRGQQVTLSCSPISGHRSVSWYQQTPGQGLQFLFEYFSETQRNKGNFPGRFSGRQFSNSRSEMNVSTLELGDSALYLCASSLQRRITGELFFGEGSRLTVL.

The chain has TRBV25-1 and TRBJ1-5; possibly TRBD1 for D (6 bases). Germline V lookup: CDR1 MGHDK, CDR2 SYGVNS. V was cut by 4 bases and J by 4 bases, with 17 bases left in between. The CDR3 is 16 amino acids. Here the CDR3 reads CASSGRQLGANQPQHF. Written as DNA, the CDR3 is TGTGCCAGCAGTGGCAGACAGTTGGGGGCGAATCAGCCCCAGCATTTT.

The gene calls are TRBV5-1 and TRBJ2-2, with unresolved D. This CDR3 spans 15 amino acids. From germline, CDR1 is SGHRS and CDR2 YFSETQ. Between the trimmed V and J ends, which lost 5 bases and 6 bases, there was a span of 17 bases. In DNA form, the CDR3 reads TGCGCCAGCAGTCTACGCGGATCTGGCTCCGGGGAGCTGTTTTTT. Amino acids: CASSLRGSGSGELFF.

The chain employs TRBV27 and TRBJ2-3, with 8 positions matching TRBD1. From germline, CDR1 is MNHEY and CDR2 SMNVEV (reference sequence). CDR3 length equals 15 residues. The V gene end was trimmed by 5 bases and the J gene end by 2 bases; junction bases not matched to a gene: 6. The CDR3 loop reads CASSPPGQVTDTQYF. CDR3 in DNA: TGTGCCAGCAGTCCCCCGGGACAGGTCACAGATACGCAGTATTTT.

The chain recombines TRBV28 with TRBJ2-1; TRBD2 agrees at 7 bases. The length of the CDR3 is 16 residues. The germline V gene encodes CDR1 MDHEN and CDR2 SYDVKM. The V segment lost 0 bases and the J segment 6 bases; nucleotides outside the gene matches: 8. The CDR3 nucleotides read TGTGCCAGCAGTTTATGGAGGGGAGGGCCGAGCAATGAGCAGTTCTTC. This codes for CASSLWRGGPSNEQFF.

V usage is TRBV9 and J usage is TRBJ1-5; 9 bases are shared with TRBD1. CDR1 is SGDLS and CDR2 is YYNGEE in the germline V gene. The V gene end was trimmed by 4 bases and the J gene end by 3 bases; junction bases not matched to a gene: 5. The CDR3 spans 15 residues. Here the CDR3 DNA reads TGTGCCAGCAGCCGAAGGACAGGGGACAATCAGCCCCAGCATTTT. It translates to CASSRRTGDNQPQHF. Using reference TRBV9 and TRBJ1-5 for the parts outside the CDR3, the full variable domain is DSGVTQTPKHLITATGQRVTLRCSPRSGDLSVYWYQQSLDQGLQFLIQYYNGEERAKGNILERFSAQQFPDLHSELNLSSLELGDSALYFCASSRRTGDNQPQHFGDGTRLSIL.

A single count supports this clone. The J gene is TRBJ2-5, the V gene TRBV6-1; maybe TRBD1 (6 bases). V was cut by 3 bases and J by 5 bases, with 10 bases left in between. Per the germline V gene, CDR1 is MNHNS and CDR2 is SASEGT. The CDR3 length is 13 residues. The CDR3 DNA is TGTGCCAGCAGTGATTCGCAGGGGGAGACCCAGTACTTC. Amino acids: CASSDSQGETQYF.

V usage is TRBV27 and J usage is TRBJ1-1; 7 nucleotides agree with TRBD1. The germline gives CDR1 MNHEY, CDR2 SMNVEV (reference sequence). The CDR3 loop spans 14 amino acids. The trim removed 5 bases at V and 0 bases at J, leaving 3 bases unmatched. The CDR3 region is CASSPGQMNTEAFF. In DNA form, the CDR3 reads TGTGCCAGCAGTCCGGGACAGATGAACACTGAAGCTTTCTTT.

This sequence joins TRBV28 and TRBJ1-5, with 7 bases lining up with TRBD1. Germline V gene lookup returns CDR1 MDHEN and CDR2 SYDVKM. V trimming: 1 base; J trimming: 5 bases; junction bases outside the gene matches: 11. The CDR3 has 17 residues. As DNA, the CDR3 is TGTGCCAGCAGTTTATCGCCGACAGGGATCGTCGATCAGCCCCAGCATTTT. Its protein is CASSLSPTGIVDQPQHF.

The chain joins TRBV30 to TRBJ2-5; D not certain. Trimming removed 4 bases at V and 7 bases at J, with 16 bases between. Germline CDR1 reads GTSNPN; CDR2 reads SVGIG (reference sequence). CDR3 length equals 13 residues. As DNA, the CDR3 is TGTGCCTGGAACCCAGACATTAAGTGGACCCAGTACTTC. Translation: CAWNPDIKWTQYF.

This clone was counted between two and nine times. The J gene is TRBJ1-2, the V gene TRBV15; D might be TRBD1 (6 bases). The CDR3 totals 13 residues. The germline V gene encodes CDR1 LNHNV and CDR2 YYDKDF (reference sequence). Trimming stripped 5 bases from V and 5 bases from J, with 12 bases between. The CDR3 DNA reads TGTGCCACCAGCCCCGGACAGAGATATGGCTACACCTTC. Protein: CATSPGQRYGYTF.